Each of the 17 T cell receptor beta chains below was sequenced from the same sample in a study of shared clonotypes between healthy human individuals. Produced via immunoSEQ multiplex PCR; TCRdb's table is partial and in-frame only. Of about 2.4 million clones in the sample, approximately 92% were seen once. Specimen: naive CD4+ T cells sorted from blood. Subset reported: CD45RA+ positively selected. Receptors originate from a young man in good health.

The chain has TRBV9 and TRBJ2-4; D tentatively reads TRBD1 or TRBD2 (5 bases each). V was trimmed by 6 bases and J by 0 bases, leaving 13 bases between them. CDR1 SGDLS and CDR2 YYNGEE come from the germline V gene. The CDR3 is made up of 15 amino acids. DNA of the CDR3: TGTGCCAGCAACCCTCGGGGCGAAGCCAAAAACATTCAGTACTTC. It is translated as CASNPRGEAKNIQYF. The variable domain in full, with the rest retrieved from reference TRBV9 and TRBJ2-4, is DSGVTQTPKHLITATGQRVTLRCSPRSGDLSVYWYQQSLDQGLQFLIQYYNGEERAKGNILERFSAQQFPDLHSELNLSSLELGDSALYFCASNPRGEAKNIQYFGAGTRLSVL.

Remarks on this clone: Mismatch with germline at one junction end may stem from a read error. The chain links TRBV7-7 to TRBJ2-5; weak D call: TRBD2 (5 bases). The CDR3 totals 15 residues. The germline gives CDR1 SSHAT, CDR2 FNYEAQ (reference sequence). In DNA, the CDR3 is TGTGCTAGCAGCCCCCAGAGGTTAGGGAGAGAGACCCAGTACTTC. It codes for CASSPQRLGRETQYF.

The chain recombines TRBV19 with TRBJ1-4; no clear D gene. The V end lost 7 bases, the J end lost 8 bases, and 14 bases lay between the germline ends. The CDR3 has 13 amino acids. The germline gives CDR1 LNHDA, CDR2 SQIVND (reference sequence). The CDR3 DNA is TGTGCCAGTACAGGCAGAGCGACGGAAAAACTGTTTTTT. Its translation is CASTGRATEKLFF.

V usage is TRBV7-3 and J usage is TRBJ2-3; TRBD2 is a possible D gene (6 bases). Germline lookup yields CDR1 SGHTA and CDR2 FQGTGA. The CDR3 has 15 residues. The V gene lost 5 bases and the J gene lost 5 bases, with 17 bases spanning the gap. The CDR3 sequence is CASSLGGTMEDTQYF. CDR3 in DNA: TGTGCCAGCAGCCTCGGCGGGACGATGGAAGATACGCAGTATTTT.

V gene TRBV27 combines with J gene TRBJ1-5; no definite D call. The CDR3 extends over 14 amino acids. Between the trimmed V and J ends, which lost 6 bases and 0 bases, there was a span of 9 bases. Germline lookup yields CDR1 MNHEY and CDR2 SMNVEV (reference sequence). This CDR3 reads CASSTDGSNQPQHF. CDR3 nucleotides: TGTGCCAGCAGCACGGACGGTAGCAATCAGCCCCAGCATTTT.

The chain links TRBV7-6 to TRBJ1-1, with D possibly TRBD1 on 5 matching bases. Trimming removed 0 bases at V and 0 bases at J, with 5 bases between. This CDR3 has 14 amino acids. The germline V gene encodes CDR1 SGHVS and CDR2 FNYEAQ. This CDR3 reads CASSLAGLNTEAFF. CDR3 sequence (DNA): TGTGCCAGCAGCTTAGCGGGGCTGAACACTGAAGCTTTCTTT.

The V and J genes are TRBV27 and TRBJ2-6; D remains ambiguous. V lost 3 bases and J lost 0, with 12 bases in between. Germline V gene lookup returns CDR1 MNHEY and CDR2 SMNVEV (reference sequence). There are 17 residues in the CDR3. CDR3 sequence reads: CASSLKPPSSGANVLTF. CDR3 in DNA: TGTGCCAGCAGTTTGAAGCCGCCAAGCTCTGGGGCCAACGTCCTGACTTTC.

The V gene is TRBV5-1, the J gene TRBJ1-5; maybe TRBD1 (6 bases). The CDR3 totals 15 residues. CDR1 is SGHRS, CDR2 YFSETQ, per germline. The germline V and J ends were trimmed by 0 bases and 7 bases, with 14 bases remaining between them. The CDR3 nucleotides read TGCGCCAGCAGCTTGGGACAGGCGATAGGACAGCCCCAGCATTTT. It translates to CASSLGQAIGQPQHF.

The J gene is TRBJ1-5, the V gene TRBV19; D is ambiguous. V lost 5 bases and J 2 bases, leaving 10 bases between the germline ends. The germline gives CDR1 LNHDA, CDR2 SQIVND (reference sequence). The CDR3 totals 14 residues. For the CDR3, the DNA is TGTGCCAGTAGTTTCGCCGGGGGCAATCAGCCCCAGCATTTT. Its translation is CASSFAGGNQPQHF.

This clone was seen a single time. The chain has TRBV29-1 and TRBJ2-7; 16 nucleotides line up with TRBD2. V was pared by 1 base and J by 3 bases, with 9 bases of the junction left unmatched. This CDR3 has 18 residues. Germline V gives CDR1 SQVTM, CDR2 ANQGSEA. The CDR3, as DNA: TGCAGCGTTGAAGTCAGCGGGACTAGCGGGAGGGCCGTCTACGAGCAGTACTTC. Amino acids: CSVEVSGTSGRAVYEQYF.

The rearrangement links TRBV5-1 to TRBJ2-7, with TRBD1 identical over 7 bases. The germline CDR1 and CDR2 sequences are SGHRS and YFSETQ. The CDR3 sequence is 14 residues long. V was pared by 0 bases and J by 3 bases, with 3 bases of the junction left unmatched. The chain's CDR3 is CASSLGDSLYEQYF. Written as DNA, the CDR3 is TGCGCCAGCAGCTTGGGGGACAGCCTCTACGAGCAGTACTTC.

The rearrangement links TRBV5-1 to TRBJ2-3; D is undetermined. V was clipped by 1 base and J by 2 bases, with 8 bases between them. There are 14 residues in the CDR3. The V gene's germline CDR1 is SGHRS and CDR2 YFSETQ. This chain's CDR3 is CASSLTMTTDTQYF. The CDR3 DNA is TGCGCCAGCAGCTTGACTATGACCACAGATACGCAGTATTTT.

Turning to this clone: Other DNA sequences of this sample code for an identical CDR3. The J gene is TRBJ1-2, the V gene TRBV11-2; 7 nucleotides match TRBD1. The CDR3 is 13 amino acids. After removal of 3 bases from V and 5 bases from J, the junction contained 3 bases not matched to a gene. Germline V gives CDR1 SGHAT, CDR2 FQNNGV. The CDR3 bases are TGTGCCAGCAGCTTGGGCAGGGGGTATGGCTACACCTTC. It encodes CASSLGRGYGYTF.

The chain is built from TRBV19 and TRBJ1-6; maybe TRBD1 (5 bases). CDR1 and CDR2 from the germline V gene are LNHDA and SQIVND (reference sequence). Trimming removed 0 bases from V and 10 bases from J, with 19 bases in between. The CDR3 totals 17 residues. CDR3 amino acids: CASSIDGRGEGVSPLHF. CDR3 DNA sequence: TGTGCCAGTAGTATAGATGGAAGGGGCGAAGGGGTATCACCCCTCCACTTT.

The DNA for the CDR3 is TGCGCCAGCAGCTTGGCATCGGGGGCCGGGGCCAACGTCCTGACTTTC. Its translation: CASSLASGAGANVLTF. The gene calls are TRBV5-1 and TRBJ2-6; D might be TRBD1 or TRBD2, each matching 6 bases. CDR3 length: 16 residues. The V and J ends lost 0 bases and 4 bases respectively, with 11 bases between them. The germline CDR1 and CDR2 sequences are SGHRS and YFSETQ.

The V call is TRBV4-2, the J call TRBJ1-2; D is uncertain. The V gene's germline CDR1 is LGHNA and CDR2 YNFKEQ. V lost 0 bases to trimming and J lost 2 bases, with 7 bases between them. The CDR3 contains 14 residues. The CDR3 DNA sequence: TGTGCCAGCAGCCAAGAACGCGGGAACTATGGCTACACCTTC. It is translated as CASSQERGNYGYTF.

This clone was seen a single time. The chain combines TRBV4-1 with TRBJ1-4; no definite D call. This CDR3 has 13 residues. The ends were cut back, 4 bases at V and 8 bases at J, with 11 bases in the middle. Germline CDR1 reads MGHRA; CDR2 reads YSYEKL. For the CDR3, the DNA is TGCGCCAGCAGCCTAACCCTGGGGGAAAAACTGTTTTTT. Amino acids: CASSLTLGEKLFF.